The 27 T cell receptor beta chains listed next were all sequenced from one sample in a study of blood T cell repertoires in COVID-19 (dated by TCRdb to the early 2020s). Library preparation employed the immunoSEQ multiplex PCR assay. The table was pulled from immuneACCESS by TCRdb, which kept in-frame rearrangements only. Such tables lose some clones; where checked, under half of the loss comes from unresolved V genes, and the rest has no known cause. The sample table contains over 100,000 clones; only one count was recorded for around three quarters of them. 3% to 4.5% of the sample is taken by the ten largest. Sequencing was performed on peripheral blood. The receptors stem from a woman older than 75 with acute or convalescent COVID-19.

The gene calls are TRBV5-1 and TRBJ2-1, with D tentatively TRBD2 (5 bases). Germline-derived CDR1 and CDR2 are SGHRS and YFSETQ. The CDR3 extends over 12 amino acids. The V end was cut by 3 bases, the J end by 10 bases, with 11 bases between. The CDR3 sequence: CASSSDFLEQFF. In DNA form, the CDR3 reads TGCGCCAGCAGCTCGGACTTTTTGGAGCAGTTCTTC. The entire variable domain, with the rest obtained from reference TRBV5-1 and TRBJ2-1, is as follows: KAGVTQTPRYLIKTRGQQVTLSCSPISGHRSVSWYQQTPGQGLQFLFEYFSETQRNKGNFPGRFSGRQFSNSRSEMNVSTLELGDSALYLCASSSDFLEQFFGPGTRLTVL.

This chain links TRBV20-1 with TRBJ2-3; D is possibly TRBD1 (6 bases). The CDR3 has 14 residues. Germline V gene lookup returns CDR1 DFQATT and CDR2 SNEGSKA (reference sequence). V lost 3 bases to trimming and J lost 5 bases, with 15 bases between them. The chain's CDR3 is CSASTGWGIDTQYF. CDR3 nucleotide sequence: TGCAGTGCTAGTACAGGGTGGGGGATAGATACGCAGTATTTT.

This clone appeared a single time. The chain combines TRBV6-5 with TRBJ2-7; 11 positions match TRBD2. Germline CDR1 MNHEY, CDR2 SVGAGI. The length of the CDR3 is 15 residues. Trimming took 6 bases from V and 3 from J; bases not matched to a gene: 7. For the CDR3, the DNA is TGTGCCAGCAGCCCGGGACTAGCGGAGGGCTACGAGCAGTACTTC. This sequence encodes CASSPGLAEGYEQYF.

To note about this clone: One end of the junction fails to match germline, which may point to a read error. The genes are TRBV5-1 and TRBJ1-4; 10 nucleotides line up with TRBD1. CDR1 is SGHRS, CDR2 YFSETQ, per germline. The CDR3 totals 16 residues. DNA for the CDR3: TGCGCTAGCAGCCTGGGACAGGGGATCACTAATGAAAAACTGTTTTTT. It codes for CASSLGQGITNEKLFF.

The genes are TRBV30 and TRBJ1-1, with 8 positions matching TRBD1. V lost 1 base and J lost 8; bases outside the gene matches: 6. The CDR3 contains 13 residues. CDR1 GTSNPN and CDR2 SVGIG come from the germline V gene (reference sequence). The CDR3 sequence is CAWSAGAGGEAFF. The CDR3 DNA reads TGTGCCTGGAGTGCCGGGGCAGGGGGCGAAGCTTTCTTT.

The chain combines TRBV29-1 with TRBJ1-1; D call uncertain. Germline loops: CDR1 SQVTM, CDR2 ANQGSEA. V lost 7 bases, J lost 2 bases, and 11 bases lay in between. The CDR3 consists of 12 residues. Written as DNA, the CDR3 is TGCAGCGCCCACAGTCCAAACACTGAAGCTTTCTTT. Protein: CSAHSPNTEAFF. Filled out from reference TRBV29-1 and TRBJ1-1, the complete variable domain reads SAVISQKPSRDICQRGTSLTIQCQVDSQVTMMFWYRQQPGQSLTLIATANQGSEATYESGFVIDKFPISRPNLTFSTLTVSNMSPEDSSIYLCSAHSPNTEAFFGQGTRLTVV.

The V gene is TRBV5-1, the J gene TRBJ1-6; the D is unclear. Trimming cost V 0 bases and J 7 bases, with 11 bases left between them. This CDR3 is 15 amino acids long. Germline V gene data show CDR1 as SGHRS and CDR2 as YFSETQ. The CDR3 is CASSLVGFPNSPLHF. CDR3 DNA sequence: TGCGCCAGCAGCTTGGTTGGCTTCCCCAATTCACCCCTCCACTTT.

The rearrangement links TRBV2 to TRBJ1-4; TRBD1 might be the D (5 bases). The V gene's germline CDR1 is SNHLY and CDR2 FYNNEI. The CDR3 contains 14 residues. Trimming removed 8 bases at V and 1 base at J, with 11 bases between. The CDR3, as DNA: TGTGCCAGCGGCAGACAGTTAACTAATGAAAAACTGTTTTTT. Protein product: CASGRQLTNEKLFF.

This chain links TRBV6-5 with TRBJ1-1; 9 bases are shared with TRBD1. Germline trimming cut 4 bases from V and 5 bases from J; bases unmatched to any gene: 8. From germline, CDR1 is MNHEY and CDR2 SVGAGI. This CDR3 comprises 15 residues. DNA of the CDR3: TGTGCCAGCAGTTCCTTGGACAGGGGCCGGACTGAAGCTTTCTTT. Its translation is CASSSLDRGRTEAFF.

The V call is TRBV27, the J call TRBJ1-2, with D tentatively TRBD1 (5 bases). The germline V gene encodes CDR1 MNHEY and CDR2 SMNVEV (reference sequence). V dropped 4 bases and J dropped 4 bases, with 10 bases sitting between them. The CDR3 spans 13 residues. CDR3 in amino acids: CASSSRGFYGYTF. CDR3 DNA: TGTGCCAGCAGTTCAAGGGGTTTCTATGGCTACACCTTC.

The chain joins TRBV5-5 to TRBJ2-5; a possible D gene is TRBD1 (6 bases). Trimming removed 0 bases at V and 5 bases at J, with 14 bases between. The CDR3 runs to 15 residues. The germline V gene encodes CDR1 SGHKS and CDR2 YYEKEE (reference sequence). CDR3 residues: CASSLEGDNWETQYF. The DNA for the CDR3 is TGTGCCAGCAGCTTGGAGGGGGATAACTGGGAGACCCAGTACTTC.

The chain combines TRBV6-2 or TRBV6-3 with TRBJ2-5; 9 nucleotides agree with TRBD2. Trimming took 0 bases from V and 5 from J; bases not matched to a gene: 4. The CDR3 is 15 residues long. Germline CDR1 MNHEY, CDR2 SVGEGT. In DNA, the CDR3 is TGTGCCAGCAGTTACTCGGGTAGCGGGAGTGAGACCCAGTACTTC. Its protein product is CASSYSGSGSETQYF.

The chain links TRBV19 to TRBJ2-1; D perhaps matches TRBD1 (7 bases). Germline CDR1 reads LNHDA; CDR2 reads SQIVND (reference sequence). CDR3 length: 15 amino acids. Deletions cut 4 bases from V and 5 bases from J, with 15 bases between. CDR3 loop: CASSRRGRGNNEQFF. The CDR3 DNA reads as TGTGCCAGTAGTAGGAGGGGGCGTGGGAACAATGAGCAGTTCTTC.

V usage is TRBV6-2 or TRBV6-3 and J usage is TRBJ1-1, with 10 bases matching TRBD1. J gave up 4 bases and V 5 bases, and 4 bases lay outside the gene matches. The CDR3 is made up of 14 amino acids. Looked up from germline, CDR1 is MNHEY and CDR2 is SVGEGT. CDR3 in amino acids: CASSPTGGLTEAFF. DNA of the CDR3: TGTGCCAGCAGTCCGACAGGGGGCCTCACTGAAGCTTTCTTT.

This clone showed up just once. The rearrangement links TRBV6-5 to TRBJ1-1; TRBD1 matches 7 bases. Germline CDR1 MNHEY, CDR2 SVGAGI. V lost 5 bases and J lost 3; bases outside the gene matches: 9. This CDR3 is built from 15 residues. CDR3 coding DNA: TGTGCCAGCAGTAAGACAGGGATTCAAGACACTGAAGCTTTCTTT. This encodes CASSKTGIQDTEAFF.

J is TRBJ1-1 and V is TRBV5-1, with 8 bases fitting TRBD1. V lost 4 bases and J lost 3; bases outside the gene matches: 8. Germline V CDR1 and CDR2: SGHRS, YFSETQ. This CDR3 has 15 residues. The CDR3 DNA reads TGCGCCAGCAGCGCGCGACAGGGGTTCTACACTGAAGCTTTCTTT. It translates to CASSARQGFYTEAFF.

CDR3 sequence (DNA): TGTGCCAGCAGTGAGAAACAGGGCCCAGGTCGTTGGGGCTACACCTTC. Its protein product is CASSEKQGPGRWGYTF. The chain combines TRBV6-1 with TRBJ1-2; maybe TRBD1 (6 bases). Trimming stripped 3 bases from V and 8 bases from J, with 22 bases between. CDR3 length equals 16 residues. Looked up from germline, CDR1 is MNHNS and CDR2 is SASEGT.

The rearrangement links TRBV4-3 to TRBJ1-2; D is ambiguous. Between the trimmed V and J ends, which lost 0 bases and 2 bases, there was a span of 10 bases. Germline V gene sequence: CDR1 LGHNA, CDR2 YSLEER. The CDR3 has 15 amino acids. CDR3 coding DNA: TGCGCCAGCAGCCAAGAAAGAATCCGGAACTATGGCTACACCTTC. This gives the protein CASSQERIRNYGYTF.

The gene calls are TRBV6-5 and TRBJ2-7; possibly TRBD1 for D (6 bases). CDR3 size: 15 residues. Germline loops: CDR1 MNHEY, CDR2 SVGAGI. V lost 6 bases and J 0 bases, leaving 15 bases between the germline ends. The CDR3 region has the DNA TGTGCCAGCAGACGTCGACAGGACCTCTCCTACGAGCAGTACTTC. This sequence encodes CASRRRQDLSYEQYF.

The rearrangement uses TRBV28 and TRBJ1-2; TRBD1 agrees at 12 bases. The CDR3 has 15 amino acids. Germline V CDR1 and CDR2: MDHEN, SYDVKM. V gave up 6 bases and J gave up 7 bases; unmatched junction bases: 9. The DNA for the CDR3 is TGTGCCAGCAGGCAGCCGGGACAGGGGGCGGGTGGCTACACCTTC. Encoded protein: CASRQPGQGAGGYTF.

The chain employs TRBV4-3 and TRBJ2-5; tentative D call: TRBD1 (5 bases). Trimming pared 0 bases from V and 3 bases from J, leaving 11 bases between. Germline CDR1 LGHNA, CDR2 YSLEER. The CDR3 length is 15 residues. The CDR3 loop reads CASSQDLTGKETQYF. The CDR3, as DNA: TGCGCCAGCAGCCAAGATCTTACAGGAAAAGAGACCCAGTACTTC.

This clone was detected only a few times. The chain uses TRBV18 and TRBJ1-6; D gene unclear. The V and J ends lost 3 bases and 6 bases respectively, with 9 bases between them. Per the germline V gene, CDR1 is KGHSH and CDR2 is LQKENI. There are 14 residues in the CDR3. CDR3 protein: CASSPERVNSPLHF. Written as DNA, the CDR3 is TGTGCCAGCTCACCGGAGAGGGTTAATTCACCCCTCCACTTT.

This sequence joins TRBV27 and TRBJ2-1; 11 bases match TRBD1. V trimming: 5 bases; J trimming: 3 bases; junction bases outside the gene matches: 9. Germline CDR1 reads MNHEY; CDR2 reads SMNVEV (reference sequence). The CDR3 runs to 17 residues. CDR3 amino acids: CASSLKRDRGYYNEQFF. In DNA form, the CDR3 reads TGTGCCAGCAGTCTCAAACGGGACAGGGGGTACTACAATGAGCAGTTCTTC.

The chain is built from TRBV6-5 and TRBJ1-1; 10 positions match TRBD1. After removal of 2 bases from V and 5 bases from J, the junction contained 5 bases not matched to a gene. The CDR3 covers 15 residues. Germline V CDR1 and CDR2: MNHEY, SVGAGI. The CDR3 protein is CASSYRTGGVTEAFF. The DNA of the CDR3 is TGTGCCAGCAGTTACCGGACAGGGGGTGTAACTGAAGCTTTCTTT.

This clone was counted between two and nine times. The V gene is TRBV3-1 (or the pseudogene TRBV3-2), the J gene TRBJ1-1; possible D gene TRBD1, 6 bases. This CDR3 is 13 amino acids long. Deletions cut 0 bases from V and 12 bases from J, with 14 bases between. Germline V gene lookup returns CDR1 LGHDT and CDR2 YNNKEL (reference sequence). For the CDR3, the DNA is TGTGCCAGCAGCCAAGATAGGGGGTCTCCAACTTTCTTT. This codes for CASSQDRGSPTFF.

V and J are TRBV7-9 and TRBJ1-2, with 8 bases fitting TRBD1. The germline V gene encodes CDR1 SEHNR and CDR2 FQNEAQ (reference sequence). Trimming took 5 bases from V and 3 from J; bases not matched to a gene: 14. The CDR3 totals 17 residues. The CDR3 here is CASSPGTGRGKDYGYTF. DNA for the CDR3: TGTGCCAGCAGCCCCGGGACAGGTCGGGGTAAGGACTATGGCTACACCTTC.

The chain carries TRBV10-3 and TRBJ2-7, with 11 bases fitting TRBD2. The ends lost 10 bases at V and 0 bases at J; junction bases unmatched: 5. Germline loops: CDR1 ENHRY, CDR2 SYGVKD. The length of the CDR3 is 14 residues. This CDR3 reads CASKGTSGSYEQYF. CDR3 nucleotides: TGTGCCAGCAAAGGGACTAGCGGCTCCTACGAGCAGTACTTC.